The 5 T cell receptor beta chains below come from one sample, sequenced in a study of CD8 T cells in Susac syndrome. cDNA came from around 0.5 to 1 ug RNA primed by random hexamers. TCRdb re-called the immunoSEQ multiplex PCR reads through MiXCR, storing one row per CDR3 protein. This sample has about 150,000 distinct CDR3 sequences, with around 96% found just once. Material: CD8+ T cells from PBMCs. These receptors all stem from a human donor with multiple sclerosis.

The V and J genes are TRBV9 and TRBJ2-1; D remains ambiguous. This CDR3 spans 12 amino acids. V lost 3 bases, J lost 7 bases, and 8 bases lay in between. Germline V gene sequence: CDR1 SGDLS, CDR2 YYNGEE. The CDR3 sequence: CASSEARNEQFF. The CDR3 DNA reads TGTGCCAGCAGCGAAGCCCGGAATGAGCAGTTCTTC.

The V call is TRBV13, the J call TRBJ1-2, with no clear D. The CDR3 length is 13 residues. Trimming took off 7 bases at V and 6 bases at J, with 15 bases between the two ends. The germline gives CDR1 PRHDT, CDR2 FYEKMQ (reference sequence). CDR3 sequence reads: CASTFSSMNGYTF. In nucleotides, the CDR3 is TGTGCCAGCACCTTTTCGTCGATGAATGGCTACACCTTC. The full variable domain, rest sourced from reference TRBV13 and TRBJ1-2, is AAGVIQSPRHLIKEKRETATLKCYPIPRHDTVYWYQQGPGQDPQFLISFYEKMQSDKGSIPDRFSAQQFSDYHSELNMSSLELGDSALYFCASTFSSMNGYTFGSGTRLTVV.

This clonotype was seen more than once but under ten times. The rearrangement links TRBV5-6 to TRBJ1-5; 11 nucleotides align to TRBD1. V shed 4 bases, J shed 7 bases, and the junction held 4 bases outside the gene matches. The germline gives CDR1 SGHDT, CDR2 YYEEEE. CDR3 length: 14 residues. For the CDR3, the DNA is TGTGCCAGCAGCGATGGGACAGGGGGACAGCCCCAGCATTTT. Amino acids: CASSDGTGGQPQHF.

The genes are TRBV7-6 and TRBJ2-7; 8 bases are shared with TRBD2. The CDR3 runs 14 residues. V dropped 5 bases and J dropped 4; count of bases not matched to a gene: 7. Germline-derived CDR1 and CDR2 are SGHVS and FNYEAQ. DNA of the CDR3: TGTGCCAGCAGCCCTGGCGGGGGGCGATACGAGCAGTACTTC. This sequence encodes CASSPGGGRYEQYF.

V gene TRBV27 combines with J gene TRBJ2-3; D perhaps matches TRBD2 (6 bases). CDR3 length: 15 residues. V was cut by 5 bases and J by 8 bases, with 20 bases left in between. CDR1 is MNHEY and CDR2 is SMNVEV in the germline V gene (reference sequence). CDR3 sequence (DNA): TGTGCCAGCAGTCCTTCGACTAGACCGGGGCCTACGCAGTATTTT. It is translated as CASSPSTRPGPTQYF.